The 7 T cell receptor beta chains below come from one sample, sequenced in a study of identical twins. One entry per CDR3 protein results from TCRdb running MiXCR on the 5' RACE reads. Of around 510,000 distinct CDR3 sequences in the sample, 14% were seen once. These data were also reused for a study on yellow fever vaccine responses in identical twins.

The sequenced sample was CD4+ T cells sorted from blood. The receptor source for this set is a woman in her late teens or twenties in good health.

This clonotype was seen a handful of times. The gene calls are TRBV3-1 and TRBJ2-3; the match to TRBD2 covers 10 bases. The CDR3 has 13 amino acids. Looked up from germline, CDR1 is LGHDT and CDR2 is YNNKEL (reference sequence). V trimming: 4 bases; J trimming: 9 bases; junction bases outside the gene matches: 4. This CDR3 is CASSPSGGSTQYF. The CDR3, as DNA: TGTGCCAGCAGCCCTAGCGGGGGTTCAACGCAGTATTTT.

The V gene is TRBV12-3 or TRBV12-4, the J gene TRBJ2-3; either TRBD1 or TRBD2 may supply D (6 bases each). The CDR3 totals 15 residues. Trimming took 6 bases from V and 6 from J, leaving 19 bases between them. The CDR3 reads CASREGGRLGDTQYF. The CDR3 region has the DNA TGTGCCAGCAGGGAGGGGGGCCGGCTGGGGGATACGCAGTATTTT.

The chain's CDR3 is CAWNRAGSAFF. In nucleotides, the CDR3 is TGTGCCTGGAACAGGGCAGGTTCGGCTTTCTTT. J is TRBJ1-1 and V is TRBV30; D may be TRBD1 (6 bases). The germline V and J ends were trimmed by 4 bases and 11 bases, with 14 bases remaining between them. Germline V gene lookup returns CDR1 GTSNPN and CDR2 SVGIG (reference sequence). This CDR3 has 11 residues.

In its sample, this clonotype was seen a few times. The V gene is TRBV11-2, the J gene TRBJ2-1; possibly TRBD2 for D (7 bases). With 5 bases removed from V and 4 bases from J, the gap between germline ends came to 15 bases. CDR3 length equals 15 residues. Germline V gene lookup returns CDR1 SGHAT and CDR2 FQNNGV. Here the CDR3 reads CASSVRGGKYNEQFF. The DNA of the CDR3 is TGTGCCAGCAGCGTAAGGGGGGGCAAATACAATGAGCAGTTCTTC.

V usage is TRBV7-2 and J usage is TRBJ2-4; TRBD2 is a possible D gene (6 bases). Between the trimmed V and J ends, which lost 2 bases and 7 bases, there was a span of 12 bases. The CDR3 has 14 residues. The germline V gene encodes CDR1 SGHTA and CDR2 FQGNSA. The CDR3 sequence: CASSLQGGRNIQYF. The CDR3 DNA reads TGTGCCAGCAGCTTACAGGGAGGTCGGAACATTCAGTACTTC.

This clonotype was picked up a small number of times. The chain is built from TRBV6-5 and TRBJ2-7; TRBD2 agrees at 7 bases. The CDR3 sequence is 15 residues long. After removal of 2 bases from V and 5 bases from J, the junction contained 9 bases not matched to a gene. Germline V gives CDR1 MNHEY, CDR2 SVGAGI. Here the CDR3 DNA reads TGTGCCAGCAGTTACGTTGCGGGAGCCTTCCACGAGCAGTACTTC. Translated, it gives CASSYVAGAFHEQYF.

This clonotype has more than one count but fewer than ten. The chain joins TRBV6-5 to TRBJ2-1; 11 bases are shared with TRBD2. Germline CDR1 MNHEY, CDR2 SVGAGI. With 3 bases clipped from V and 8 bases from J, the junction kept 12 bases outside the gene matches. This CDR3 has 17 residues. The CDR3 DNA is TGTGCCAGCAGTTATACTGTGACTAGCGGGGCAGTGGATGAGCAGTTCTTC. This gives the protein CASSYTVTSGAVDEQFF.